The clone carrying this TCR beta chain was detected only a few times. Its antigen is unknown. These data are taken from a study of T cell repertoires in cytomegalovirus infection. Study-wide context: CMV infection together with matching HLA type was indicated by public TCR beta signatures.

V lost 6 bases and J lost 1, with 12 bases in between. Germline CDR1 reads SEHNR; CDR2 reads FQNEAQ (reference sequence). The CDR3 has 14 residues. TCRdb reanalysed the reads using MiXCR and keeps one entry per CDR3 protein. Of about 830,000 distinct CDR3 sequences in the sample, about 30% were seen once. Sequencing was performed on cultured CD8+ T cells from PBMCs, taken from culture after CMV antigen stimulation. J is TRBJ1-1 and V is TRBV7-9; D possibly corresponds to TRBD1 (5 bases). This receptor was obtained from a human donor in good health (CMV status not recorded). Some clones in this sample may be carry-over from other donors' samples. The CDR3 region is CASSVGGSNTEAFF. CDR3 in DNA: TGTGCCAGCAGTGTGGGGGGATCGAACACTGAAGCTTTCTTT.